The entry below describes one TCR beta chain. The data stem from a study of blood T cell repertoires in COVID-19. Profiled with immunoSEQ multiplex PCR; TCRdb holds only in-frame clones, not every one. The sample yields about 160,000 clones, around nine tenths seen once. Trimming removed 6 bases at V and 10 bases at J, with 21 bases between. The germline V gene encodes CDR1 MDHEN and CDR2 SYDVKM. The CDR3 is 14 amino acids. The rearrangement uses TRBV28 and TRBJ1-1; possibly TRBD1 for D (6 bases). The sequence was obtained from a woman in her seventies with COVID-19, enrolled during active disease. Sequencing was carried out using peripheral blood. The CDR3 loop is CASSPTGFKVGAFF. CDR3 nucleotide sequence: TGTGCCAGCAGCCCCACAGGGTTTAAAGTAGGAGCTTTCTTT.